The T cell receptor (beta chain) under discussion was sequenced for a study of CD4+ T cells in melanoma. General observations from the study: Neoantigen-specific CD4+ T cells in melanoma reportedly had diverse differentiation states. A reported correlation linked neoantigen-specific CD4+ T cells to CD8+, macrophage and B cell function.

Sequenced by immunoSEQ multiplex PCR; TCRdb stores in-frame clones only, minus some. Of some 14,000 clones detected, roughly 80% appear once; the ten largest clones hold roughly 15%. Concerning this clone itself: The antigen is undetermined.

This clonotype was obtained from a human donor with melanoma. The specimen was cells from a culture (not recorded whether cultured in vitro).

Here the CDR3 reads CASKEGSYNEQFF. For the CDR3, the DNA is TGTGCCAGCAAGGAGGGATCCTACAATGAGCAGTTCTTC. The rearrangement links TRBV2 to TRBJ2-1; maybe TRBD2 (6 bases). V was pared by 7 bases and J by 1 base, with 8 bases between. This CDR3 region has 13 residues. The V gene's germline CDR1 is SNHLY and CDR2 FYNNEI.